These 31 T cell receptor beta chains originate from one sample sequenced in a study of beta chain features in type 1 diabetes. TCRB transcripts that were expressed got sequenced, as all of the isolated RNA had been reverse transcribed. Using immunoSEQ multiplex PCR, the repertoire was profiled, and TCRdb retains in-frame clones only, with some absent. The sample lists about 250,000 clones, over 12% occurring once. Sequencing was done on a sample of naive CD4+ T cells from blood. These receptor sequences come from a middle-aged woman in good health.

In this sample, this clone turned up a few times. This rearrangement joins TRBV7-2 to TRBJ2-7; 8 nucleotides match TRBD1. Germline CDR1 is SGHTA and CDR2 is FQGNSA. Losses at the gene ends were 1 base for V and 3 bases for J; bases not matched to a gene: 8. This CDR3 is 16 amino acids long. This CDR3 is CASSLGRQGAIYEQYF. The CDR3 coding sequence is TGTGCCAGCAGCTTAGGGCGGCAGGGGGCGATCTACGAGCAGTACTTC.

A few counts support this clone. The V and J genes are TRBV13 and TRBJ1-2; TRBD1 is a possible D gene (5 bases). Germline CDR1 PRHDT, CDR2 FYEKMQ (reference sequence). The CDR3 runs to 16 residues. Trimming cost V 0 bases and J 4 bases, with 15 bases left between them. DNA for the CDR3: TGTGCCAGCAGCTTAGGCTGGGAACAGGTGCGCTATGGCTACACCTTC. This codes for CASSLGWEQVRYGYTF.

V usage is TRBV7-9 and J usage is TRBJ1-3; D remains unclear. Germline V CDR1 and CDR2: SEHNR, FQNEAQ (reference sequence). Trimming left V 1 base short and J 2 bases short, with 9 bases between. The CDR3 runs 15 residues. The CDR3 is CASSLGTNPGNTIYF. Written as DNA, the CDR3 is TGTGCCAGCAGCTTAGGTACTAACCCTGGAAACACCATATATTTT.

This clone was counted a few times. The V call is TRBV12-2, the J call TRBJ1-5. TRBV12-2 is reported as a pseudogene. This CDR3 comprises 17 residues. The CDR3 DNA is TGTGCAAGTCGCTTGGGAAATAAAGGCGACGGGGATCAGCCCCAGCATTTT. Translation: CASRLGNKGDGDQPQHF.

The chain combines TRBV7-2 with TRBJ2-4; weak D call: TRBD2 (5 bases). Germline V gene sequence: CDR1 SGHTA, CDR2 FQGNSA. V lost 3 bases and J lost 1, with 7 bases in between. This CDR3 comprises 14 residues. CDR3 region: CASSFSVAKNIQYF. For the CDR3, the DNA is TGTGCCAGCAGCTTTAGCGTGGCCAAAAACATTCAGTACTTC.

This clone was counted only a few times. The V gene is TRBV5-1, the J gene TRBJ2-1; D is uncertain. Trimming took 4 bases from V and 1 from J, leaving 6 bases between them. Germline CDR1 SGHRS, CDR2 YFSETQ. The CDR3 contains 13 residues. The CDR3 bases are TGCGCCAGCAGCCCCTTTTCCTACAATGAGCAGTTCTTC. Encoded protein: CASSPFSYNEQFF.

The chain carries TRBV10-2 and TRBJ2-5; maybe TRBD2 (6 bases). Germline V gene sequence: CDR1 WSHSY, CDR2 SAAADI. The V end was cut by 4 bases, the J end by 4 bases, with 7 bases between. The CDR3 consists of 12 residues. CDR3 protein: CASSASVETQYF. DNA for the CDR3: TGCGCCAGCAGTGCTAGCGTAGAGACCCAGTACTTC.

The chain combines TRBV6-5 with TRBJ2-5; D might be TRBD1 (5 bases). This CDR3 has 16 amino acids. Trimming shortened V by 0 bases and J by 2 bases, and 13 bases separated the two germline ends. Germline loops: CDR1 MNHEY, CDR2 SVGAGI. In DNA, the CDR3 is TGTGCCAGCAGTTACTCGATCTCGCAGGGTCAAGAGACCCAGTACTTC. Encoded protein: CASSYSISQGQETQYF.

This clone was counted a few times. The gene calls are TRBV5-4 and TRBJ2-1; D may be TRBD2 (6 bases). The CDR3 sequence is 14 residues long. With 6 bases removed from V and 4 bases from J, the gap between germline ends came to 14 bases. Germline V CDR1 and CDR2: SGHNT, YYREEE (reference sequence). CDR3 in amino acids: CASKDYKVYNEQFF. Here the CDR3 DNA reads TGTGCCAGCAAGGACTACAAGGTGTACAATGAGCAGTTCTTC.

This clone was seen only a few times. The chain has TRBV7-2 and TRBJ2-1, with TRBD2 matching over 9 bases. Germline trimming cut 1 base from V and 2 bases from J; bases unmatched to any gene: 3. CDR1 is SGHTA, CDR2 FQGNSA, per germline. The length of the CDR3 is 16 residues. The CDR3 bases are TGTGCCAGCAGCTTAGTAGGCGGGGGGGCCTACAATGAGCAGTTCTTC. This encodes CASSLVGGGAYNEQFF. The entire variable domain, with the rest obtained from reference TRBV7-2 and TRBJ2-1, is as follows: GAGVSQSPSNKVTEKGKDVELRCDPISGHTALYWYRQSLGQGLEFLIYFQGNSAPDKSGLPSDRFSAERTGGSVSTLTIQRTQQEDSAVYLCASSLVGGGAYNEQFFGPGTRLTVL.

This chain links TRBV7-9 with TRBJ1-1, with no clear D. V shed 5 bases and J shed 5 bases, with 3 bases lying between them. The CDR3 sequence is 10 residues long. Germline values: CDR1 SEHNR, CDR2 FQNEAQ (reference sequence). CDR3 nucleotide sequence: TGTGCCAGCAGCCTAACTGAAGCTTTCTTT. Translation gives CASSLTEAFF.

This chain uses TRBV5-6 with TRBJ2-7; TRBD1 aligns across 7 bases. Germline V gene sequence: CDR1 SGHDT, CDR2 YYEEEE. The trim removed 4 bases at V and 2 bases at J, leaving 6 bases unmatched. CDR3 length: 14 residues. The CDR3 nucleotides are TGTGCCAGCAGCCGACAGGGAACCACCTACGAGCAGTACTTC. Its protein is CASSRQGTTYEQYF.

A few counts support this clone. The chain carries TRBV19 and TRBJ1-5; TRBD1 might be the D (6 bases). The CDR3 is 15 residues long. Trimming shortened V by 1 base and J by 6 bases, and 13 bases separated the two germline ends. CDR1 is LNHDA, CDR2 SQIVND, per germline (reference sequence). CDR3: CASSIGQAEAQPQHF. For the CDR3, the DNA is TGTGCCAGTAGTATAGGACAGGCGGAGGCTCAGCCCCAGCATTTT.

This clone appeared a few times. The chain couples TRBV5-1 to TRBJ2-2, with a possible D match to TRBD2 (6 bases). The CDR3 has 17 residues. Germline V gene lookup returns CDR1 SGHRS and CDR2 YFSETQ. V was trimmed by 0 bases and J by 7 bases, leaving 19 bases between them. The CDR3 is CASSLAATRGGGGELFF. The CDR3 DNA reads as TGCGCCAGCAGCTTGGCAGCGACTAGGGGAGGAGGCGGGGAGCTGTTTTTT.

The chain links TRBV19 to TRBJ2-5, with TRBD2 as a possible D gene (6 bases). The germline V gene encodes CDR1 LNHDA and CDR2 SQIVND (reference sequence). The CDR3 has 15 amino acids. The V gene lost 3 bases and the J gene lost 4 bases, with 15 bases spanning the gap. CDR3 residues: CASSIGAAGGETQYF. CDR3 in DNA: TGTGCCAGTAGTATCGGAGCGGCCGGGGGAGAGACCCAGTACTTC. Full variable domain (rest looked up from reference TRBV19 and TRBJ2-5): DGGITQSPKYLFRKEGQNVTLSCEQNLNHDAMYWYRQDPGQGLRLIYYSQIVNDFQKGDIAEGYSVSREKKESFPLTVTSAQKNPTAFYLCASSIGAAGGETQYFGPGTRLLVL.

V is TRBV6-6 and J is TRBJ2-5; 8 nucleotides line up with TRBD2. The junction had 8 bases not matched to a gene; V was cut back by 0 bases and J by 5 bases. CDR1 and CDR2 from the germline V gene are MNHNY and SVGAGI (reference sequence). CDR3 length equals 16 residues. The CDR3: CASSYSRAGAGETQYF. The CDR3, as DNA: TGTGCCAGCAGTTACTCGAGAGCGGGGGCCGGGGAGACCCAGTACTTC.

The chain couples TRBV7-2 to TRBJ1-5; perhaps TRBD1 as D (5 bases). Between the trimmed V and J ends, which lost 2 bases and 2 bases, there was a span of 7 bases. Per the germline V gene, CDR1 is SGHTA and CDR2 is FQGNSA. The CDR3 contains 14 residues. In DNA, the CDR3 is TGTGCCAGCAGCTTATGGGGGGGCAATCAGCCCCAGCATTTT. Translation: CASSLWGGNQPQHF.

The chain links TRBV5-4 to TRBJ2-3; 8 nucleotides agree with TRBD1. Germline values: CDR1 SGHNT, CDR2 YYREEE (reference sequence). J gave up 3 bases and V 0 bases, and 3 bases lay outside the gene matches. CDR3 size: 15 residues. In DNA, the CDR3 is TGTGCCAGCAGCTTGGATACAGGGGGTACAGATACGCAGTATTTT. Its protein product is CASSLDTGGTDTQYF.

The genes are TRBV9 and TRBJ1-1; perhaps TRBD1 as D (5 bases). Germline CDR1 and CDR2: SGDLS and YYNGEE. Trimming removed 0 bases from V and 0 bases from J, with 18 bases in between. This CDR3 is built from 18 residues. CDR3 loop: CASSVAGAWAGLNTEAFF. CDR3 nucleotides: TGTGCCAGCAGCGTAGCTGGGGCTTGGGCAGGGTTGAACACTGAAGCTTTCTTT.

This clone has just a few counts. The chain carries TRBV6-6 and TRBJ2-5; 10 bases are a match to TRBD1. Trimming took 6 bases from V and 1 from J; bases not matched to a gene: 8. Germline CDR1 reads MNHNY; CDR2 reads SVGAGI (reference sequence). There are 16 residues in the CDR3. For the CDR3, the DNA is TGTGCCAGCAGCCTGTACCGGGACAGGGGCCAAGAGACCCAGTACTTC. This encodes CASSLYRDRGQETQYF.

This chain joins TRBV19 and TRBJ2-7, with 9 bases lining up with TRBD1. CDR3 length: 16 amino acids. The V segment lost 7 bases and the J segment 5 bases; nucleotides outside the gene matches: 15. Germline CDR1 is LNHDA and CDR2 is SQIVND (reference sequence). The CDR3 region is CASTPPTGTGFNEQYF. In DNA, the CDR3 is TGTGCCAGTACCCCCCCTACCGGGACAGGGTTCAACGAGCAGTACTTC.

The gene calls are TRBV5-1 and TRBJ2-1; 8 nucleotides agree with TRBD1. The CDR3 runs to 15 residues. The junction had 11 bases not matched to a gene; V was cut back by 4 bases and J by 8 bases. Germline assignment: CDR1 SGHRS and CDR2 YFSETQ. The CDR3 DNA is TGCGCCAGCAGCCCCGGACAGGGATTTAAGGATGAGCAGTTCTTC. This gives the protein CASSPGQGFKDEQFF.

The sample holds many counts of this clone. This chain's CDR3 is CATGWGADLDSPLHF. Here the CDR3 DNA reads TGTGCCACCGGGTGGGGAGCGGACTTGGACTCACCCCTCCACTTT. This chain uses TRBV15 with TRBJ1-6; D gene uncertain. The germline V gene has CDR1 LNHNV and CDR2 YYDKDF (reference sequence). This CDR3 has 15 residues. Trimming took 8 bases from V and 10 from J, leaving 21 bases between them.

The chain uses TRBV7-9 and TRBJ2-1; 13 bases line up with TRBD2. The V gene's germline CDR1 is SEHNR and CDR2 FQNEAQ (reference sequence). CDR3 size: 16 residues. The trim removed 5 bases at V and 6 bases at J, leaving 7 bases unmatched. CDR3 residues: CASSITSGGAFNEQFF. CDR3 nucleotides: TGTGCCAGCAGCATAACTAGCGGGGGGGCCTTCAATGAGCAGTTCTTC.

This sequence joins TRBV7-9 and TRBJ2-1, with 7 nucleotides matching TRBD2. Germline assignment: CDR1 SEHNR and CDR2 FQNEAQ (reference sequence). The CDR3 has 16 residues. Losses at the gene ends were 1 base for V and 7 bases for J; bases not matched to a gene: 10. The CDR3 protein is CASSLVGGVTGNEQFF. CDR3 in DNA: TGTGCCAGCAGCTTAGTGGGGGGGGTGACCGGGAATGAGCAGTTCTTC.

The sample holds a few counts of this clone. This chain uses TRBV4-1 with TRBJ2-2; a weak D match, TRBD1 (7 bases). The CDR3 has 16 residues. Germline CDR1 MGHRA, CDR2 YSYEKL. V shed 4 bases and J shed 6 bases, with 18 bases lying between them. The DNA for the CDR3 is TGCGCCAGCAGCCGGAGACAGGGAGGCCCCCCCGGGGAGCTGTTTTTT. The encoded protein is CASSRRQGGPPGELFF.

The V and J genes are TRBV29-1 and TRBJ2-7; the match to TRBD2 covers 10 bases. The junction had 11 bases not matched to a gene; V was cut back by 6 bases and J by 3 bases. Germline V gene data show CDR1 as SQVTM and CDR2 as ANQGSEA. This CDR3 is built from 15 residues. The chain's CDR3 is CSVSGLAEGGYEQYF. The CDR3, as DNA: TGCAGCGTGTCCGGACTAGCGGAGGGGGGCTACGAGCAGTACTTC.

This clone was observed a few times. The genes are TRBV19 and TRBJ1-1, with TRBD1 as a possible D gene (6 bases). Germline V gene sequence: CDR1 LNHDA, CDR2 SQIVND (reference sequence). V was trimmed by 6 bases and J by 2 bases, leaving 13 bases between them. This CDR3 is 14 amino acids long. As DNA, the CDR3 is TGTGCCAGTAGGCCACAGGGAGAAAACACTGAAGCTTTCTTT. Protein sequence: CASRPQGENTEAFF.

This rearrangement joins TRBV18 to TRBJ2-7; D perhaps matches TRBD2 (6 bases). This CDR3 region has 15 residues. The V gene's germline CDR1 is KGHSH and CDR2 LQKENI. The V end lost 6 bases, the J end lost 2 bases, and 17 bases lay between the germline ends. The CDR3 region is CASSPKAGNTYEQYF. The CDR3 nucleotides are TGTGCCAGCTCGCCCAAAGCGGGTAACACCTACGAGCAGTACTTC.

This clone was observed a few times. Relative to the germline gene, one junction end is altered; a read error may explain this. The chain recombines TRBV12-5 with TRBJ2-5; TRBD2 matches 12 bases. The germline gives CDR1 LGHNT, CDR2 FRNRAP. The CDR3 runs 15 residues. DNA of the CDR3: TGTGCTAGTGGTTTCCCCCGGACTAGCGGGACCCACGGGGACTTC. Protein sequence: CASGFPRTSGTHGDF.

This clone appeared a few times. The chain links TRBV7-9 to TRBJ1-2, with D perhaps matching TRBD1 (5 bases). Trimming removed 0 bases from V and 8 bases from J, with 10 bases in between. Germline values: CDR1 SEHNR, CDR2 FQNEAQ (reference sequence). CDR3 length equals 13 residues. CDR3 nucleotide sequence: TGTGCCAGCAGCTTAGCTGTAGGGGCCGGCTACACCTTC. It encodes CASSLAVGAGYTF.